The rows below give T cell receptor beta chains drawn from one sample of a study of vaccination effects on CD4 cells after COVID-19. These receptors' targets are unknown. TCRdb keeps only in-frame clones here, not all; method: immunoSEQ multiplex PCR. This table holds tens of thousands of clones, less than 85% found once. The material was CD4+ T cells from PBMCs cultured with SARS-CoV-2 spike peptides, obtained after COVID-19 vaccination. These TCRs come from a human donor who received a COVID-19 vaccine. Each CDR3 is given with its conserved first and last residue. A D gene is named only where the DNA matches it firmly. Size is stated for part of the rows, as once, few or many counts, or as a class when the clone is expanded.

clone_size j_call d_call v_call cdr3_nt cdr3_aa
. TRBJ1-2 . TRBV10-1 TGCGCCAGCAGCAATACAAACTATGGCTACACCTTC CASSNTNYGYTF
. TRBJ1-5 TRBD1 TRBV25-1 TGTGCCAGCAGTGGTCCGGGACAGGGAAAACATAGCAATCAGCCCCAGCATTTT CASSGPGQGKHSNQPQHF
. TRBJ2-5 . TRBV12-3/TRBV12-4 TGTGCCAGCAGCCGGGACTCCCTGGAGACCCAGTACTTC CASSRDSLETQYF
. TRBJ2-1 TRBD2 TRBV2 TGTGCCAGCAGTGGATTAGCGGGAGGGCGGTCTTCTGGGTTCTTC CASSGLAGGRSSGFF
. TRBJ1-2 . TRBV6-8 TGTGCCAGCACCTATCCGAAGGGGGGCTCTAACTATGGCTACACCTTC CASTYPKGGSNYGYTF
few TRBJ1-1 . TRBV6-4 TGTGCCAGCAGTGAGGTGAACACTGAAGCTTTCTTT CASSEVNTEAFF
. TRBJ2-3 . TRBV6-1 TGTGCCAGCAGTGAGTTTCGGGATACGCAGTATTTT CASSEFRDTQYF
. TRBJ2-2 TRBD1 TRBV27 TGTGCCAGCAGCGCCCCGACAGGGGGCACCGGGGAGCTGTTTTTT CASSAPTGGTGELFF
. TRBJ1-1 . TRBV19 TGTGCCAGTAGTATCCGTCTTGGGGGGGAAGCTTTCTTT CASSIRLGGEAFF
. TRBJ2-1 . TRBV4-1 TGCGCCAGCAGCCAAGATTCCGGGACCTACAATGAGCAGTTCTTC CASSQDSGTYNEQFF
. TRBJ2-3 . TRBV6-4 TGTGCCAGCAGTGACTCGAATCCCCCAGATACGCAGTATTTT CASSDSNPPDTQYF
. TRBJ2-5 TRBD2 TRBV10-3 TGTGCCATCAGTGATCGGACTAGCGGGGGCGAGACCCAGTACTTC CAISDRTSGGETQYF
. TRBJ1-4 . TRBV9 TGTGCCAGCAGCGCCGTCACAGGGACGTCTAATGAAAAACTGTTTTTT CASSAVTGTSNEKLFF
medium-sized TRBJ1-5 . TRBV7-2 TGTGCCAGCAGTCGGTCCAGCAATCAGCCCCAGCATTTT CASSRSSNQPQHF
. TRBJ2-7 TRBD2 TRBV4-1 TGCGCCAGCAGCCCCCGGATGGTAGCGGGAGTGTACGAGCAGTACTTC CASSPRMVAGVYEQYF
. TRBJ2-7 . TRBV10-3 TGTGCCATCAGTCAGAGTACAGGGTACGAGCAGTACTTC CAISQSTGYEQYF